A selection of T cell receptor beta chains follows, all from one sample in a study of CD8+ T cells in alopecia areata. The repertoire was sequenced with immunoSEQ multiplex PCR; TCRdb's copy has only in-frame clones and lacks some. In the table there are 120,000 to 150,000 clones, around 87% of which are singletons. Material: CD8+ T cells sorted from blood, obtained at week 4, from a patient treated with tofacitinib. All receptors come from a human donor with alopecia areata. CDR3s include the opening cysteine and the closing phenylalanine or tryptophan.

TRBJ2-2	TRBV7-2	CASSLYGEANTGELFF
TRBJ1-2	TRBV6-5	CASSYQGQLAGSGYTF
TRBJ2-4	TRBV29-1	CSVGNRVQYF
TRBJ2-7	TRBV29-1	CSVETGGSYEQYF
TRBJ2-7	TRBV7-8	CASSPIPGSTYEQYF
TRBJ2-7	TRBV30	CAATGLSAYEQYF
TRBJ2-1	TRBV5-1	CASSLKSGTSRNEQFF
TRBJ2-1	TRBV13	CASSSLPASGYNEQFF
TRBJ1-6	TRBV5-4	CASSLGGQGMNSPLHF
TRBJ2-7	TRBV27	CASSFARGSEQYF
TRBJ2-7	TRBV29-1	CSVVAHTSYEQYF
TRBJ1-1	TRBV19	CASRRGTEAFF
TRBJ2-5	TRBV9	CASSAGQSQETQYF
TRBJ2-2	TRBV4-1	CASSQVSSLLNTGELFF
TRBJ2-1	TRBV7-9	CASSGLSPPHEQFF
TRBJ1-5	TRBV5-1	CASSPTGGDNQPQHF
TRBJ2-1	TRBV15	CATSRGPRNEQFF
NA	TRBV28	CASSLFRAGDEQYF
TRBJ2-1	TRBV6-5	CASRLSGSSTHEQFF
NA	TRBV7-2	CASSLDGALDEQYF
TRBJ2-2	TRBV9	CASSETGTVNTGELFF
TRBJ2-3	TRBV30	CAWSVLAGVQDTQYF
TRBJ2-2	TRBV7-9	CASSLVLGTGELFF
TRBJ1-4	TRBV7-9	CASSPREKLFF
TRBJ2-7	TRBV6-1	CASSEGVFYEQYF
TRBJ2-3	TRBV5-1	CASSLAQGSDTQYF
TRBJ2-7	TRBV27	CASSPRASGRWYEQYF
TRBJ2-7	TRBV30	CAWKERGYTEQYF
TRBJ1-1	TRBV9	CASSSGFGLSTEAFF
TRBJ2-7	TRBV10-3	CAIGLGDEQYF
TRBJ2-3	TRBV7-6	CASSLGMVGTDTQYF
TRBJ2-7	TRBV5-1	CASSQGQGADEQYF
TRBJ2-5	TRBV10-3	CAISESIQETQYF
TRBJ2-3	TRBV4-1	CASSPREADTQYF
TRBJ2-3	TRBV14	CASSLRVRGTDTQYF
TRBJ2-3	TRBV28	CASSTVTGSTDTQYF
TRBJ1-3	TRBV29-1	CSVITGNTIYF
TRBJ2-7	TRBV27	CASSFGTSYEQYF
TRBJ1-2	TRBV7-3	CASSASPNVGYTF
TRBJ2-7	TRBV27	CASRGPEGSYEQYF
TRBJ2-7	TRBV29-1	CSGRWGGSYEQYF
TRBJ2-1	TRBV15	CATSREQRGRNEQFF
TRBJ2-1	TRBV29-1	CSVELVTDNEQFF
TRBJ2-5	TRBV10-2	CASSDGTSDAQYF
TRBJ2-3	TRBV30	CAWSVAPTSADTQYF
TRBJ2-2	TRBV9	CASSVGGGDAGELFF
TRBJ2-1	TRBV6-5	CASIPLAGGGHEQFF
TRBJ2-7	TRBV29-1	CSVETTTSPREQYF
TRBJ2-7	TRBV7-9	CASSTSKDSFYEQYF
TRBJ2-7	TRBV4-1	CASTPGSGRGTYEQYF